This T cell receptor (beta chain) is from a study of blood T cell repertoires in COVID-19. Study-level information: From the United States, Italy and Spain came samples of acute and convalescent COVID-19.

Looked up from germline, CDR1 is LNHDA and CDR2 is SQIVND (reference sequence). There are 12 residues in the CDR3. Trimming stripped 6 bases from V and 9 bases from J, with 12 bases between. Method: immunoSEQ multiplex PCR; TCRdb's copy keeps in-frame clones and lacks some. The sample carries about 190,000 clones, 84% recorded once. This clonotype was obtained from a man between 25 and 39 years old with active or convalescent COVID-19. This sequence joins TRBV19 and TRBJ1-5; D ambiguous. The sequenced sample was peripheral blood. Here the CDR3 reads CASSERPGPQHF. The DNA of the CDR3 is TGTGCCAGTAGCGAAAGGCCGGGGCCCCAGCATTTT.